A few counts support the clone carrying this TCR beta chain. A J-beta primer mix and a sample-barcoded 5' primer were used in a second PCR of about 6 to 12 cycles. TCRdb passed the 5' RACE reads through MiXCR, listing each CDR3 protein once. The sample carries hundreds of thousands of distinct CDR3 sequences, approximately 49% recorded once. Per the germline V gene, CDR1 is SGHRS and CDR2 is YFSETQ. Trimming took 6 bases from V and 3 from J; bases not matched to a gene: 2. The CDR3 covers 13 residues. The sample belongs to a study of blood T cells in healthy people across ages. Study background: In model experiments, template switching was able to capture about one barcoded beta molecule for every two T cells that were present.

The gene calls are TRBV5-1 and TRBJ2-1, with 8 positions matching TRBD2. The source is an older woman in good health. Source material: blood. This CDR3 reads CASKREGYNEQFF. For the CDR3, the DNA is TGCGCCAGCAAACGGGAGGGCTACAATGAGCAGTTCTTC.